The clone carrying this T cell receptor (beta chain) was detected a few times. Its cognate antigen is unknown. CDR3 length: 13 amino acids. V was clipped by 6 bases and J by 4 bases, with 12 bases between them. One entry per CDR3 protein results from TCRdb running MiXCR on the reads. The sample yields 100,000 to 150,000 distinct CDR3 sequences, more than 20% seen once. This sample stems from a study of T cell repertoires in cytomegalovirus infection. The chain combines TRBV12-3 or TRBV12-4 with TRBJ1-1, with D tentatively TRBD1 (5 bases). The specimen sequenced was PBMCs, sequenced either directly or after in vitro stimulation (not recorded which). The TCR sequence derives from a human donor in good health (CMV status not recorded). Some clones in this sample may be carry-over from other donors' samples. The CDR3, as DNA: TGTGCCAGCAGACCGGGGAGGGGCACTGAAGCTTTCTTT. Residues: CASRPGRGTEAFF.